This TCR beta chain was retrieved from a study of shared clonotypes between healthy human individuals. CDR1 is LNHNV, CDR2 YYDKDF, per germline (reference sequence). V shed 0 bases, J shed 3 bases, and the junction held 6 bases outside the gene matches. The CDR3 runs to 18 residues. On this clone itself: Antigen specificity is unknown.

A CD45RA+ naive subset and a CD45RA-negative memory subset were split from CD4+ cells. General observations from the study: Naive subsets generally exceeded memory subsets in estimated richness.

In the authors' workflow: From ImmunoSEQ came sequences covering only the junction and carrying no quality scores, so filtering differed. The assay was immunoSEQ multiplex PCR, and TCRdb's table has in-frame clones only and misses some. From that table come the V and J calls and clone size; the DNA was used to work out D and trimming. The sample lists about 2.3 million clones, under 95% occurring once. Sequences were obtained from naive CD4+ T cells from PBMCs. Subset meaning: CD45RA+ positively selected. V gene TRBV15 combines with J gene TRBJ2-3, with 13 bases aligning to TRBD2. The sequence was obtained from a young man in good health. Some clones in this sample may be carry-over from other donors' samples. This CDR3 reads CATSRDPGLAGMTDTQYF. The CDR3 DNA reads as TGTGCCACCAGCAGAGATCCGGGACTAGCGGGAATGACAGATACGCAGTATTTT. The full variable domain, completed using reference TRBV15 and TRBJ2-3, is DAMVIQNPRYQVTQFGKPVTLSCSQTLNHNVMYWYQQKSSQAPKLLFHYYDKDFNNEADTPDNFQSRRPNTSFCFLDIRSPGLGDTAMYLCATSRDPGLAGMTDTQYFGPGTRLTVL.